The 18 T cell receptor beta chains below were found in one sample sequenced in a study of beta chain features in type 1 diabetes. The study, taken as a whole, reports: Among patients with Type 1 diabetes, TCRB CDR3s were moderately but significantly shorter in every one of the four CD4+ subsets.

Antigens for these TCRs are unknown. As every portion of the isolated RNA was reverse transcribed, the sequencing read expressed TCRB transcripts. Profiled with immunoSEQ multiplex PCR; TCRdb holds only in-frame clones, not every one. The top ten clones hold approximately 0.022% of a sample with nearly 700,000 clones, 10% to 15% of them seen once. Material: naive CD4+ T cells from blood. These receptors came from a man younger than 30 with type 1 diabetes.

This clone has only a few counts. This sequence joins TRBV29-1 and TRBJ2-7; 8 nucleotides align to TRBD1. Trimming removed 7 bases from V and 0 bases from J; junction bases left unmatched: 5. Germline V gives CDR1 SQVTM, CDR2 ANQGSEA. The CDR3 runs to 13 residues. The CDR3 loop is CSAGQGGSYEQYF. The CDR3 nucleotides are TGCAGCGCCGGACAGGGCGGCTCCTACGAGCAGTACTTC.

The rearrangement links TRBV2 to TRBJ2-1; tentative D call: TRBD2 (5 bases). Germline assignment: CDR1 SNHLY and CDR2 FYNNEI. The CDR3 is made up of 14 amino acids. Trimming left V 3 bases short and J 10 bases short, with 16 bases between. The CDR3 DNA follows: TGTGCCAGCAGTGAGGACTTCAGGTCCCTAGAGCAGTTCTTC. It codes for CASSEDFRSLEQFF.

The J gene is TRBJ1-1, the V gene TRBV5-6, with D maybe TRBD1 (6 bases). Trimming pared 7 bases from V and 1 base from J, leaving 11 bases between. This CDR3 region has 13 residues. The V gene's germline CDR1 is SGHDT and CDR2 YYEEEE. The CDR3 sequence is CASLSTGNTEAFF. The DNA for the CDR3 is TGTGCCAGCTTATCGACAGGGAACACTGAAGCTTTCTTT.

V and J are TRBV6-1 and TRBJ1-2, with D perhaps matching TRBD1 (5 bases). This CDR3 spans 14 amino acids. Deletions cut 2 bases from V and 2 bases from J, with 9 bases between. Germline-derived CDR1 and CDR2 are MNHNS and SASEGT. DNA for the CDR3: TGTGCCAGCAGTGAACGGGGGTCGAACTATGGCTACACCTTC. Protein product: CASSERGSNYGYTF.

The gene calls are TRBV5-4 and TRBJ1-1; D is possibly TRBD1 (6 bases). CDR3 length: 13 amino acids. Trimming shortened V by 3 bases and J by 1 base, and 7 bases separated the two germline ends. Germline assignment: CDR1 SGHNT and CDR2 YYREEE (reference sequence). CDR3 DNA sequence: TGTGCCAGCAGCTCCAGGGGGAACACTGAAGCTTTCTTT. It specifies CASSSRGNTEAFF.

In its sample, this clone was seen a few times. The rearrangement uses TRBV10-3 and TRBJ2-7; 7 nucleotides line up with TRBD1. This CDR3 has 12 residues. Looked up from germline, CDR1 is ENHRY and CDR2 is SYGVKD. V was clipped by 8 bases and J by 3 bases; unmatched bases: 4. Written as DNA, the CDR3 is TGTGCCATCGGACAGGAGCACTACGAGCAGTACTTC. Translation gives CAIGQEHYEQYF.

V usage is TRBV10-3 and J usage is TRBJ2-7; D not resolved. This CDR3 has 12 residues. V lost 0 bases and J 5 bases, leaving 5 bases between the germline ends. Per the germline V gene, CDR1 is ENHRY and CDR2 is SYGVKD. CDR3 region: CAISESRNEQYF. The CDR3 bases are TGTGCCATCAGTGAGTCGCGTAACGAGCAGTACTTC.

V and J are TRBV18 and TRBJ2-7; a weak D match, TRBD1 (6 bases). CDR3 length: 13 amino acids. Germline-derived CDR1 and CDR2 are KGHSH and LQKENI. Trimming removed 8 bases from V and 4 bases from J, with 15 bases in between. The CDR3 loop reads CASQQGVDYEQYF. The CDR3 coding sequence is TGTGCCAGCCAACAGGGAGTTGATTACGAGCAGTACTTC.

This clone was counted a few times. The J gene is TRBJ2-2, the V gene TRBV29-1; 7 nucleotides match TRBD1. Germline CDR1 SQVTM, CDR2 ANQGSEA. V lost 4 bases and J lost 2; bases outside the gene matches: 7. CDR3 length: 15 residues. This CDR3 is CSVAAGTDNTGELFF. CDR3 nucleotides: TGCAGCGTTGCGGCCGGGACAGACAACACCGGGGAGCTGTTTTTT.

The chain is built from TRBV30 and TRBJ1-5; D unresolved. V was shortened by 0 bases and J by 3 bases, with 9 bases between the two germline ends. This CDR3 contains 14 residues. Germline-derived CDR1 and CDR2 are GTSNPN and SVGIG (reference sequence). The CDR3 is CAWSVGSYNQPQHF. CDR3 DNA sequence: TGTGCCTGGAGTGTAGGCAGTTACAATCAGCCCCAGCATTTT. Supplemented by reference TRBV30 and TRBJ1-5, the full variable domain reads SQTIHQWPATLVQPVGSPLSLECTVEGTSNPNLYWYRQAAGRGLQLLFYSVGIGQISSEVPQNLSASRPQDRQFILSSKKLLLSDSGFYLCAWSVGSYNQPQHFGDGTRLSIL.

The sample holds a few counts of this clone. V is TRBV9 and J is TRBJ2-2; D remains unclear. The V end was cut by 3 bases, the J end by 8 bases, with 5 bases between. This CDR3 is built from 11 residues. The germline V gene encodes CDR1 SGDLS and CDR2 YYNGEE. CDR3 protein: CASSGEGELFF. In DNA form, the CDR3 reads TGTGCCAGCAGCGGGGAAGGGGAGCTGTTTTTT.

The V and J genes are TRBV9 and TRBJ2-5; TRBD2 might be the D (6 bases). The V end lost 3 bases, the J end lost 1 base, and 13 bases lay between the germline ends. Germline-derived CDR1 and CDR2 are SGDLS and YYNGEE. The CDR3 spans 15 residues. The CDR3 here is CASSASGYRQETQYF. CDR3 bases: TGTGCCAGCAGCGCGAGCGGGTACCGCCAAGAGACCCAGTACTTC.

This clone turned up a few times. This chain joins TRBV6-5 and TRBJ1-1, with 9 bases fitting TRBD1. This CDR3 has 15 residues. The junction had 4 bases not matched to a gene; V was cut back by 0 bases and J by 5 bases. Germline lookup yields CDR1 MNHEY and CDR2 SVGAGI. DNA for the CDR3: TGTGCCAGCAGTTACTCGGGACAGGGCGGGACTGAAGCTTTCTTT. Its translation: CASSYSGQGGTEAFF.

This clone occurred a few times. This chain links TRBV27 with TRBJ2-5, with TRBD2 identical over 7 bases. Germline assignment: CDR1 MNHEY and CDR2 SMNVEV (reference sequence). Trimming cost V 6 bases and J 2 bases; bases outside gene matches: 12. The CDR3 totals 16 residues. The DNA of the CDR3 is TGTGCCAGCAGCCCTCCAGCGGGGAGAGCGCAAGAGACCCAGTACTTC. Protein sequence: CASSPPAGRAQETQYF.

The rearrangement joins TRBV28 to TRBJ1-4, with no clear D. Trimming cost V 3 bases and J 7 bases, with 18 bases left between them. CDR3 length equals 16 residues. In germline, CDR1 is MDHEN, CDR2 SYDVKM. CDR3 sequence: CASSFNAGQLSEKLFF. Written as DNA, the CDR3 is TGTGCCAGCAGTTTCAATGCGGGCCAGCTTAGTGAAAAACTGTTTTTT.

V and J are TRBV4-1 and TRBJ1-5, with D perhaps matching TRBD1 (6 bases). CDR1 and CDR2 (germline): MGHRA, YSYEKL. Trimming shortened V by 0 bases and J by 5 bases, and 11 bases separated the two germline ends. The CDR3 totals 15 residues. The CDR3 sequence: CASSQDGQNYQPQHF. The CDR3 coding sequence is TGCGCCAGCAGCCAAGATGGACAGAACTATCAGCCCCAGCATTTT.

The chain uses TRBV12-5 and TRBJ1-1, with 8 bases that match TRBD1. Germline values: CDR1 LGHNT, CDR2 FRNRAP. This CDR3 is built from 19 residues. The V and J ends lost 7 bases and 3 bases, in that order; junction bases with no gene match: 22. CDR3 residues: CASDLSRGQGLLKDTEAFF. The CDR3 nucleotides read TGTGCTAGTGACCTGAGTCGTGGACAGGGACTTTTGAAGGACACTGAAGCTTTCTTT.

The chain links TRBV25-1 to TRBJ1-6, with TRBD1 matching over 7 bases. The germline V gene has CDR1 MGHDK and CDR2 SYGVNS. J was trimmed by 10 bases and V by 9 bases; bases with no gene match: 6. The CDR3 has 12 amino acids. CDR3 nucleotide sequence: TGTGCCAGACAGGGGTGGGGCTCACCCCTCCACTTT. Its protein is CARQGWGSPLHF.